Listed here are 23 T cell receptor beta chains from one sample, sequenced in a study of identical twins. In TCRdb, the 5' RACE reads were re-called with MiXCR into one record per CDR3 protein. Of about 720,000 distinct CDR3 sequences detected, about 18% appear once; the ten largest clones hold around 14%. The sample also formed part of further work on T cells expressing NK-cell markers.

The sequencing input was PBMCs. The receptors shown here come from a woman aged 18-35 years in good health.

Many counts were recorded for this clonotype. The chain recombines TRBV7-2 with TRBJ2-7; D perhaps matches TRBD1 (5 bases). V dropped 6 bases and J dropped 2 bases, with 11 bases sitting between them. Germline V CDR1 and CDR2: SGHTA, FQGNSA. This CDR3 is built from 13 residues. The CDR3 bases are TGTGCCAGCAGTTTGGCAGGGCCCTACGAGCAGTACTTC. Its protein is CASSLAGPYEQYF.

This clonotype was counted a few times. V is TRBV10-3 and J is TRBJ2-7, with D hard to call. Trimming removed 2 bases from V and 5 bases from J, with 7 bases in between. The germline CDR1 and CDR2 sequences are ENHRY and SYGVKD. The CDR3 length is 12 residues. The CDR3 DNA is TGTGCCATCAGTGAGAGTTTTAACGAGCAGTACTTC. Residues: CAISESFNEQYF.

This clonotype was seen a few times. The chain joins TRBV5-5 to TRBJ2-7, with TRBD2 identical over 7 bases. Germline loops: CDR1 SGHKS, CDR2 YYEKEE (reference sequence). The CDR3 consists of 15 residues. The V gene end was trimmed by 0 bases and the J gene end by 4 bases; junction bases not matched to a gene: 7. CDR3 nucleotide sequence: TGTGCCAGCAGCTTGGGGGCGGGAGTAAAGTACGAGCAGTACTTC. Amino acids: CASSLGAGVKYEQYF.

This clonotype was recorded a few times. The chain uses TRBV10-2 and TRBJ2-2, with D hard to call. Germline-derived CDR1 and CDR2 are WSHSY and SAAADI. V was clipped by 7 bases and J by 6 bases, with 9 bases between them. The CDR3 is made up of 12 amino acids. The CDR3 region has the DNA TGCGCCAGCATTGACTGGTCCGGGGAGCTGTTTTTT. Its protein is CASIDWSGELFF.

A few counts support this clonotype. The V and J genes are TRBV11-2 and TRBJ2-1, with no clear D. Germline values: CDR1 SGHAT, CDR2 FQNNGV. CDR3 length: 14 residues. V lost 1 base, J lost 5 bases, and 9 bases lay in between. Written as DNA, the CDR3 is TGTGCCAGCAGCTTAGTCCCACCCCACAATGAGCAGTTCTTC. It translates to CASSLVPPHNEQFF.

The V and J genes are TRBV10-3 and TRBJ2-7; 9 bases match TRBD2. Germline loops: CDR1 ENHRY, CDR2 SYGVKD. CDR3 length equals 16 residues. Trimming took 4 bases from V and 6 from J; bases not matched to a gene: 13. The CDR3 region is CAISGGRASGEPEQYF. CDR3 in DNA: TGTGCCATCAGTGGGGGCCGAGCTAGCGGGGAACCCGAGCAGTACTTC.

This clonotype was seen only a few times. The chain uses TRBV7-8 and TRBJ1-1, with TRBD1 matching 9 bases. With 3 bases clipped from V and 4 bases from J, the junction kept 6 bases outside the gene matches. Germline V gene sequence: CDR1 SGHVS, CDR2 FQNEAQ. The CDR3 is 15 residues long. The CDR3 nucleotides are TGTGCCAGCAGCTTCACAGGGGGCGAAGGCACTGAAGCTTTCTTT. Translation: CASSFTGGEGTEAFF.

CDR3 sequence (DNA): TGTGCCAGCAGACGGGAGGGGGGAACAGATACGCAGTATTTT. This sequence encodes CASRREGGTDTQYF. V is TRBV2 and J is TRBJ2-3, with 8 bases identical to TRBD2. Germline V gives CDR1 SNHLY, CDR2 FYNNEI. After removal of 6 bases from V and 3 bases from J, the junction contained 5 bases not matched to a gene. The CDR3 totals 14 residues.

The chain joins TRBV25-1 to TRBJ2-2, with no clear D. The V end lost 4 bases, the J end lost 4 bases, and 7 bases lay between the germline ends. Germline V lookup: CDR1 MGHDK, CDR2 SYGVNS. The CDR3 extends over 13 amino acids. CDR3 sequence: CASSGSSTGELFF. The DNA for the CDR3 is TGTGCCAGCAGTGGGTCAAGCACCGGGGAGCTGTTTTTT.

In its sample, this clonotype was seen many times. The V and J genes are TRBV6-1 and TRBJ2-7; 7 bases are shared with TRBD1. Trimming at V came to 6 bases and at J to 1 base, leaving 6 bases not matched to a gene. Germline CDR1 and CDR2: MNHNS and SASEGT. CDR3 size: 14 residues. The CDR3 is CASSRQGLSYEQYF. The DNA for the CDR3 is TGTGCCAGCAGCCGACAGGGCCTATCCTACGAGCAGTACTTC.

In its sample, this clonotype was seen a few times. The chain is built from TRBV3-1 and TRBJ2-4, with 8 nucleotides matching TRBD2. Unmatched junction bases numbered 5, after V lost 4 bases and J lost 0 bases. In germline, CDR1 is LGHDT, CDR2 YNNKEL (reference sequence). CDR3 length: 16 amino acids. As DNA, the CDR3 is TGTGCCAGCAGCCCGCATAGCGGGATAGCCAAAAACATTCAGTACTTC. Translated, it gives CASSPHSGIAKNIQYF.

This clonotype was seen ten or more times. V is TRBV12-3 or TRBV12-4 and J is TRBJ1-1; D might be TRBD1 (6 bases). The CDR3 length is 14 residues. V was shortened by 3 bases and J by 2 bases, with 10 bases between the two germline ends. CDR3 DNA: TGTGCCAGCAGTTTTGGAGGGGGTAACACTGAAGCTTTCTTT. Protein product: CASSFGGGNTEAFF.

This clonotype was detected only a few times. This rearrangement joins TRBV5-1 to TRBJ2-1; D is possibly TRBD2 (6 bases). Germline CDR1 and CDR2: SGHRS and YFSETQ. V lost 3 bases, J lost 8 bases, and 18 bases lay in between. This CDR3 is 15 amino acids long. CDR3 protein: CASSSRHGSWDEQFF. CDR3 sequence (DNA): TGCGCCAGCAGCTCGCGACACGGGAGTTGGGATGAGCAGTTCTTC.

There are many counts of this clonotype. The rearrangement uses TRBV12-3 or TRBV12-4 and TRBJ1-2; TRBD1 agrees at 10 bases. V was pared by 6 bases and J by 2 bases, with 6 bases of the junction left unmatched. CDR3 length: 15 residues. In nucleotides, the CDR3 is TGTGCCAGCAGGTTGACAGGGGGCATAAACTATGGCTACACCTTC. It is translated as CASRLTGGINYGYTF.

This clonotype was seen more than once but under ten times. The chain joins TRBV6-4 to TRBJ2-7, with D possibly matching TRBD1 (6 bases). The length of the CDR3 is 13 residues. Germline CDR1 is MRHNA and CDR2 is SNTAGT. V lost 7 bases to trimming and J lost 4 bases, with 14 bases between them. CDR3 in DNA: TGTGCCAGCACAGGGGTAAAAGGATACGAGCAGTACTTC. It is translated as CASTGVKGYEQYF.

J is TRBJ2-6 and V is TRBV2; weak D call: TRBD1 (5 bases). Germline V gene sequence: CDR1 SNHLY, CDR2 FYNNEI. Trimming removed 9 bases at V and 3 bases at J, with 6 bases between. The length of the CDR3 is 12 residues. As DNA, the CDR3 is TGTGCCAGAAGGGGTGGGGCCAACGTCCTGACTTTC. It specifies CARRGGANVLTF.

The J gene is TRBJ1-5, the V gene TRBV20-1, with 7 bases that match TRBD1. Trimming removed 3 bases from V and 5 bases from J; junction bases left unmatched: 7. CDR1 and CDR2 from the germline V gene are DFQATT and SNEGSKA (reference sequence). The CDR3 extends over 14 amino acids. The DNA for the CDR3 is TGCAGTGCTAGTCAAGGGGGCGCGGATCAGCCCCAGCATTTT. Residues: CSASQGGADQPQHF.

The chain joins TRBV2 to TRBJ1-6, with D unresolved. Germline lookup yields CDR1 SNHLY and CDR2 FYNNEI. CDR3 length equals 14 residues. Trimming pared 8 bases from V and 9 bases from J, leaving 17 bases between. The CDR3 reads CASHLQVLGSPLHF. CDR3 in DNA: TGTGCCAGCCATCTTCAAGTCCTCGGTTCACCCCTCCACTTT.

This clonotype has at least ten counts. The chain has TRBV20-1 and TRBJ2-4; D ambiguous. Germline V gene lookup returns CDR1 DFQATT and CDR2 SNEGSKA (reference sequence). The CDR3 loop spans 14 amino acids. Trimming took 3 bases from V and 2 from J, leaving 11 bases between them. For the CDR3, the DNA is TGCAGTGCTAGCCACGACTGGTCCAAAAACATTCAGTACTTC. This sequence encodes CSASHDWSKNIQYF.

This clonotype was counted only a few times. This chain joins TRBV20-1 and TRBJ1-5; 7 bases match TRBD1. V lost 5 bases, J lost 4 bases, and 5 bases stayed unmatched. Looked up from germline, CDR1 is DFQATT and CDR2 is SNEGSKA (reference sequence). The CDR3 loop spans 13 amino acids. CDR3 sequence: CSAYQGGNQPQHF. The CDR3 nucleotides are TGCAGTGCTTATCAGGGGGGTAATCAGCCCCAGCATTTT.

V gene TRBV15 combines with J gene TRBJ2-7; D is perhaps TRBD1 (6 bases). The CDR3 consists of 13 residues. The ends were cut back, 9 bases at V and 0 bases at J, with 12 bases in the middle. CDR1 and CDR2 (germline): LNHNV, YYDKDF (reference sequence). The CDR3 sequence is CATGQYSSYEQYF. The CDR3 region has the DNA TGTGCCACTGGACAGTACAGCTCCTACGAGCAGTACTTC.

This clonotype has at least ten counts. J is TRBJ1-6 and V is TRBV12-3 or TRBV12-4; D is perhaps TRBD1 (6 bases). V was shortened by 3 bases and J by 5 bases, with 8 bases between the two germline ends. The CDR3 totals 14 residues. The CDR3 loop reads CASSFRGDNSPLHF. The CDR3 region has the DNA TGTGCCAGCAGTTTCAGGGGTGATAATTCACCCCTCCACTTT.

The rearrangement joins TRBV14 to TRBJ2-5; D perhaps matches TRBD1 (6 bases). Trimming took 0 bases from V and 2 from J, leaving 13 bases between them. From germline, CDR1 is SGHDN and CDR2 FVKESK. This CDR3 region has 16 residues. The CDR3 bases are TGTGCCAGCAGCCAAGACTTCAGGGGTCTTCAAGAGACCCAGTACTTC. Its translation is CASSQDFRGLQETQYF. Using reference TRBV14 and TRBJ2-5 for the parts outside the CDR3, the full variable domain is EAGVTQFPSHSVIEKGQTVTLRCDPISGHDNLYWYRRVMGKEIKFLLHFVKESKQDESGMPNNRFLAERTGGTYSTLKVQPAELEDSGVYFCASSQDFRGLQETQYFGPGTRLLVL.